A selection of T cell receptor beta chains follows, all from one sample in a study of CD8 T cells in Susac syndrome. TCRdb reanalysed the immunoSEQ multiplex PCR reads using MiXCR and keeps one entry per CDR3 protein. The profile shows under 150,000 distinct CDR3 sequences, around 94% of them singletons. Input material: CD4+ T cells from PBMCs. Receptors originate from a human donor with multiple sclerosis. Both conserved end residues are part of each CDR3. The D gene is left open where the match is weak. Clone size is stated in some rows and not others, as once, few, many or a class when expanded.

j_call clone_size v_call d_call cdr3_aa cdr3_nt
TRBJ1-5 . TRBV27 . CASSSTPYGGSQPRHF TGTGCCAGCAGCTCGACCCCTTACGGGGGGTCTCAGCCCCGGCATTTT
TRBJ2-5 . TRBV12-3/TRBV12-4 . CASSPPDYETQYF TGTGCCAGCAGTCCTCCGGACTATGAGACCCAGTACTTC
TRBJ2-7 . TRBV29-1 . CSVGESYEQYF TGCAGCGTTGGAGAGTCCTACGAGCAGTACTTC
TRBJ1-2 . TRBV30 . CAWSVSDRSRGYTF TGTGCCTGGAGTGTCTCGGACCGTTCAAGAGGCTACACCTTC
TRBJ1-4 . TRBV25-1 . CAVSLGGTNEKLFF TGTGCCGTCTCGCTCGGGGGGACTAATGAAAAACTGTTTTTT
TRBJ2-2 . TRBV19 TRBD2 CASSGPSGGPAIPNTGELFF TGTGCCAGTAGTGGCCCTAGCGGGGGGCCTGCGATCCCGAACACCGGGGAGCTGTTTTTT
TRBJ2-2 . TRBV7-2 . CASSFRRGAVRGELFF TGTGCCAGCAGCTTTCGACGAGGGGCGGTACGGGGGGAGCTGTTTTTT
TRBJ1-4 . TRBV2 . CASVGGLLEKLFF TGTGCCAGCGTAGGGGGGTTGCTTGAAAAACTGTTTTTT
TRBJ1-5 . TRBV6-1 . CASRGGGSVGNQPQHF TGTGCCAGCCGAGGGGGGGGCTCAGTTGGCAATCAGCCCCAGCATTTT
TRBJ2-5 . TRBV6-5 TRBD1 CASRRGQPGTQYF TGTGCCAGCAGAAGGGGGCAGCCGGGTACCCAGTACTTC
TRBJ2-7 . TRBV11-2 . CASSRTGTQGEQYF TGTGCCAGCAGCCGAACCGGGACGCAAGGCGAGCAGTACTTC
TRBJ2-3 . TRBV27 TRBD1 CASRPRDRSTDTQYF TGTGCCAGCAGACCCCGGGACAGATCCACAGATACGCAGTATTTT
TRBJ2-2 . TRBV5-1 . CASSDPRDWTFVTGELFF TGCGCCAGCAGCGACCCTAGGGACTGGACTTTTGTCACCGGGGAGCTGTTTTTT
TRBJ1-2 . TRBV30 TRBD1 CAWESGGNYGYTF TGTGCCTGGGAATCAGGGGGCAACTATGGCTACACCTTC
TRBJ1-5 . TRBV30 . CAWSGDRIGPQHF TGTGCCTGGAGCGGAGACAGAATCGGTCCCCAGCATTTT
TRBJ1-1 . TRBV29-1 . CSVDRPGLNTEAFF TGCAGCGTTGACCGCCCGGGGTTAAACACTGAAGCTTTCTTT
TRBJ2-6 few TRBV7-2 . CASSLSGSGANVLTF TGTGCCAGCAGCTTATCTGGTTCTGGGGCCAACGTCCTGACTTTC
TRBJ2-5 once TRBV2 . CASSDATRGGETQYF TGTGCCAGCAGTGACGCTACCAGGGGAGGAGAGACCCAGTACTTC
TRBJ2-6 . TRBV7-9 TRBD2 CASSPGGNEGANVLTF TGTGCCAGCAGCCCGGGAGGGAATGAAGGGGCCAACGTCCTGACTTTC
TRBJ2-7 . TRBV12-3/TRBV12-4 TRBD2 CASSPSGGSYEQYF TGTGCCAGCAGTCCTAGCGGGGGCTCCTACGAGCAGTACTTC
TRBJ1-1 . TRBV3-1 . CASSQNRRRDTEAFF TGTGCCAGCAGCCAGAACAGGAGGAGGGACACTGAAGCTTTCTTT
TRBJ2-1 . TRBV29-1 . CSVYGRSSYNEQFF TGCAGCGTCTACGGTAGGAGCTCCTACAATGAGCAGTTCTTC
TRBJ1-1 . TRBV3-1 . CASSHRSTEAFF TGTGCCAGCAGCCACCGTAGCACTGAAGCTTTCTTT
TRBJ1-2 . TRBV19 TRBD1 CASSPGQGIAGYTF TGTGCCAGTAGTCCGGGACAGGGGATTGCTGGCTACACCTTC
TRBJ2-7 . TRBV4-2 . CASSQPKYEQYF TGTGCCAGCAGCCAACCAAAGTACGAGCAGTACTTC
TRBJ2-7 . TRBV12-3/TRBV12-4 . CASSARLSSYEQYF TGTGCCAGCAGTGCCCGACTTAGCTCCTACGAGCAGTACTTC
TRBJ2-7 once TRBV4-1 TRBD1 CASSPTRDRGTYEQYF TGCGCCAGCAGCCCGACTCGGGACAGGGGTACCTACGAGCAGTACTTC
TRBJ1-5 . TRBV30 . CAWSAIRNQPQHF TGTGCCTGGAGTGCCATAAGAAATCAGCCCCAGCATTTT
TRBJ2-1 . TRBV2 TRBD2 CASRPELAAYNEQFF TGTGCCAGCAGACCTGAACTAGCGGCCTACAATGAGCAGTTCTTC
TRBJ1-1 . TRBV7-9 . CASTAPMNTEAFF TGTGCCAGCACCGCTCCCATGAACACTGAAGCTTTCTTT
TRBJ2-3 . TRBV7-3 . CASSLGPFSTTDTQYF TGTGCCAGCAGCCTCGGACCCTTCTCCACCACAGATACGCAGTATTTT
TRBJ1-4 . TRBV20-1 TRBD1 CSARRTGGREKLFF TGCAGTGCTAGAAGGACAGGGGGCCGCGAAAAACTGTTTTTT
TRBJ1-1 . TRBV27 . CASSLSSGAGTEAFF TGTGCCAGCAGTTTATCGTCGGGGGCTGGTACTGAAGCTTTCTTT
TRBJ2-7 . TRBV4-1 . CASSQDFDTSNGEQYF TGCGCCAGCAGCCAGGACTTTGACACGTCAAACGGCGAGCAGTACTTC
TRBJ2-1 . TRBV5-1 . CASSLGPGNEQFF TGCGCCAGCAGCTTGGGCCCGGGCAATGAGCAGTTCTTC
TRBJ2-7 . TRBV5-1 . CASSSFPSYEQYF TGCGCCAGCAGTTCTTTTCCGTCCTACGAGCAGTACTTC
TRBJ2-7 . TRBV18 . CASSPRGGALSYEQYF TGTGCCAGCTCACCACGGGGCGGAGCTTTATCCTACGAGCAGTACTTC
TRBJ1-1 . TRBV7-2 TRBD1 CASSARTGNTEAFF TGTGCCAGCAGCGCCCGGACAGGGAACACTGAAGCTTTCTTT
TRBJ2-3 once TRBV5-1 . CASRVQGADTQYF TGCGCCAGCAGAGTACAGGGAGCAGATACGCAGTATTTT
TRBJ2-3 . TRBV3-1 . CASSQDLLAQGVDTQYF TGTGCCAGCAGCCAAGACCTGTTGGCCCAGGGAGTAGATACGCAGTATTTT
TRBJ1-6 . TRBV7-9 . CASSFGRNSGNSPLHF TGTGCCAGCAGCTTTGGTCGGAACAGCGGAAATTCACCCCTCCACTTT
TRBJ2-1 . TRBV10-1 TRBD2 CASSESTLGTSYNEQFF TGCGCCAGCAGTGAGTCGACTCTTGGGACTAGCTACAATGAGCAGTTCTTC
TRBJ1-2 . TRBV20-1 . CSATPEGVVGYTF TGCAGTGCCACGCCGGAAGGGGTTGTTGGCTACACCTTC
TRBJ1-2 . TRBV10-3 . CATRGAGLADYGYTF TGTGCCACACGCGGGGCTGGGTTGGCAGACTATGGCTACACCTTC
TRBJ2-1 . TRBV25-1 TRBD2 CASSSVRLAGFYNEQFF TGTGCCAGCAGTTCTGTACGACTAGCGGGGTTCTACAATGAGCAGTTCTTC
TRBJ2-7 . TRBV25-1 TRBD1 CASSDLDRDSYEQYF TGTGCCAGCAGTGACTTGGACAGGGACTCCTACGAGCAGTACTTC
TRBJ1-2 . TRBV20-1 . CSANRDANYGYTF TGCAGTGCTAATAGAGATGCTAACTATGGCTACACCTTC
TRBJ2-2 . TRBV11-3 . CASSLHRGSQGELFF TGTGCCAGCAGCTTACACCGGGGTTCCCAGGGGGAGCTGTTTTTT